The next 21 T cell receptor beta chains were all read from a single sample in a study of CD8 T cells in ankylosing spondylitis. TCRdb reprocessed the 5' RACE reads via MiXCR and lists one record per CDR3 protein. The sample lists about 250,000 distinct CDR3 sequences, 18% seen once, with approximately 32% in the top ten. Input material: blood, either unsorted or a sorted T cell fraction (not recorded which). The receptor set was obtained from a male donor with ankylosing spondylitis or in good health (not recorded which).

This clonotype occurred a few times. The V gene is TRBV7-2, the J gene TRBJ1-3; D is unclear. CDR1 and CDR2 (germline): SGHTA, FQGNSA. The CDR3 has 15 residues. Trimming left V 5 bases short and J 4 bases short, with 15 bases between. The CDR3 DNA reads TGTGCCAGCAGCGTGGGTCTTATGACAGGAAACACCATATATTTT. Protein: CASSVGLMTGNTIYF.

V and J are TRBV4-1 and TRBJ2-1; 9 positions match TRBD2. This CDR3 spans 17 amino acids. With V trimmed by 1 base and J by 7 bases, 11 bases remained unmatched. The germline gives CDR1 MGHRA, CDR2 YSYEKL. The CDR3: CASSQGPGGRASNEQFF. The CDR3, as DNA: TGCGCCAGCAGCCAAGGTCCGGGCGGGAGGGCCAGTAATGAGCAGTTCTTC.

This clonotype has more than one count but fewer than ten. The chain couples TRBV27 to TRBJ1-5; the D gene is possibly TRBD1 (5 bases). The CDR3 runs to 15 residues. Trimming left V 3 bases short and J 3 bases short, with 12 bases between. Germline V gene data show CDR1 as MNHEY and CDR2 as SMNVEV (reference sequence). This chain's CDR3 is CASSLLQGFNQPQHF. As DNA, the CDR3 is TGTGCCAGCAGTTTGTTGCAGGGTTTCAATCAGCCCCAGCATTTT.

The gene calls are TRBV6-5 and TRBJ2-3; the D is unclear. Trimming cost V 0 bases and J 1 base, with 17 bases left between them. This CDR3 has 18 residues. Germline CDR1 and CDR2: MNHEY and SVGAGI. DNA of the CDR3: TGTGCCAGCAGTTACTCCACCGGGCTACCAACCCGCACAGATACGCAGTATTTT. Encoded protein: CASSYSTGLPTRTDTQYF.

Of note for this clonotype: This may come from a read error, since a much larger clone is one base off. The V call is TRBV10-3, the J call TRBJ2-5; D perhaps matches TRBD1 (5 bases). The V end lost 4 bases, the J end lost 1 base, and 10 bases lay between the germline ends. This CDR3 is 14 amino acids long. The germline V gene encodes CDR1 ENHRY and CDR2 SYGVKD. CDR3 coding DNA: TGTGCCATCAGTGGGTCGACAGTCCAAGAGACCCAGTACTTC. It translates to CAISGSTVQETQYF.

The rearrangement uses TRBV2 and TRBJ1-3, with 9 nucleotides matching TRBD1. This CDR3 spans 14 amino acids. The trim removed 5 bases at V and 5 bases at J, leaving 4 bases unmatched. Germline values: CDR1 SNHLY, CDR2 FYNNEI. For the CDR3, the DNA is TGTGCCAGCAGTCCCACAGGGGGCAGAAACACCATATATTTT. Its translation is CASSPTGGRNTIYF.

The V and J genes are TRBV5-4 and TRBJ2-7; 8 nucleotides agree with TRBD2. Germline CDR1 reads SGHNT; CDR2 reads YYREEE (reference sequence). The CDR3 totals 16 residues. Trimming cost V 3 bases and J 5 bases; bases outside gene matches: 13. CDR3 bases: TGTGCCAGCAGCTCGGAAGGGGTAGCGGGAAGCCACGAGCAGTACTTC. It is translated as CASSSEGVAGSHEQYF.

This clonotype was detected a few times. The chain employs TRBV14 and TRBJ2-1; no definite D call. The CDR3 totals 12 residues. Germline V gene data show CDR1 as SGHDN and CDR2 as FVKESK. Trimming removed 4 bases from V and 6 bases from J, with 7 bases in between. The CDR3 DNA follows: TGTGCCAGCAGCCCCCCCTCCAATGAGCAGTTCTTC. Protein sequence: CASSPPSNEQFF.

The DNA of the CDR3 is TGCAGTGCTAGCATAGCTAACGGTGGAGAGACCCAGTACTTC. Encoded protein: CSASIANGGETQYF. This chain connects TRBV20-1 to TRBJ2-5, with D unclear. CDR3 length: 14 residues. The germline CDR1 and CDR2 sequences are DFQATT and SNEGSKA (reference sequence). The V end was cut by 3 bases, the J end by 4 bases, with 15 bases between.

As concerns this clonotype: A much larger clone differs from this one at a single base, so this may be a read error. The rearrangement joins TRBV7-9 to TRBJ2-5; D not resolved. From germline, CDR1 is SEHNR and CDR2 FQNEAQ (reference sequence). The ends were cut back, 2 bases at V and 0 bases at J, with 7 bases in the middle. The CDR3 has 14 amino acids. CDR3 sequence reads: CASSLLQYQETQYF. CDR3 coding DNA: TGTGCCAGCAGCTTATTACAGTACCAAGAGACCCAGTACTTC.

This chain links TRBV29-1 with TRBJ2-2; D tentatively reads TRBD1 or TRBD2 (8 bases each). The CDR3 runs to 17 residues. V was pared by 2 bases and J by 1 base, with 17 bases between. The germline V gene has CDR1 SQVTM and CDR2 ANQGSEA. In DNA, the CDR3 is TGCAGCGTTGAAAGGGTTAGCGGGACAGGGAACACCGGGGAGCTGTTTTTT. It translates to CSVERVSGTGNTGELFF.

This clonotype was seen ten or more times. The chain uses TRBV12-3 or TRBV12-4 and TRBJ2-3; D is uncertain. This CDR3 comprises 12 residues. V was cut by 2 bases and J by 4 bases, with 4 bases left in between. CDR3 in DNA: TGTGCCAGCAGTTTAAGGTCAGATACGCAGTATTTT. Protein sequence: CASSLRSDTQYF.

This clonotype was observed a handful of times. The V gene is TRBV27, the J gene TRBJ2-7, with D unresolved. The CDR3 length is 13 residues. Per the germline V gene, CDR1 is MNHEY and CDR2 is SMNVEV (reference sequence). The V gene lost 5 bases and the J gene lost 3 bases, with 11 bases spanning the gap. CDR3 in amino acids: CASSIGPRYEQYF. The CDR3 nucleotides are TGTGCCAGCAGTATTGGACCACGCTACGAGCAGTACTTC.

This clonotype was observed a few times. V and J are TRBV7-9 and TRBJ1-1; D gene uncertain. CDR1 and CDR2 from the germline V gene are SEHNR and FQNEAQ (reference sequence). V was trimmed by 1 base and J by 7 bases, leaving 7 bases between them. This CDR3 contains 12 residues. CDR3 coding DNA: TGTGCCAGCAGCTTAGGACGGGTTGAAGCTTTCTTT. Translating it yields CASSLGRVEAFF.

This clonotype was counted many times. This chain links TRBV29-1 with TRBJ2-3, with D possibly being TRBD1 (5 bases). The CDR3 has 13 residues. Trimming pared 4 bases from V and 2 bases from J, leaving 10 bases between. Germline values: CDR1 SQVTM, CDR2 ANQGSEA. The CDR3 loop is CSVVGPFTDTQYF. The CDR3 nucleotides read TGCAGCGTTGTGGGGCCTTTCACAGATACGCAGTATTTT.

V usage is TRBV12-3 or TRBV12-4 and J usage is TRBJ1-2, with D hard to call. V lost 7 bases and J lost 0, with 12 bases in between. The CDR3 contains 14 residues. The DNA for the CDR3 is TGTGCCAGCATCGAACACGGCGCTAACTATGGCTACACCTTC. This gives the protein CASIEHGANYGYTF.

This chain joins TRBV7-6 and TRBJ2-2; weak D call: TRBD2 (5 bases). Germline V gives CDR1 SGHVS, CDR2 FNYEAQ. V was shortened by 4 bases and J by 6 bases, with 6 bases between the two germline ends. The CDR3 runs 12 residues. The chain's CDR3 is CASSSDSGELFF. The CDR3, as DNA: TGTGCCAGCAGCTCGGACTCCGGGGAGCTGTTTTTT.

This clonotype was seen a handful of times. The chain recombines TRBV7-9 with TRBJ2-7, with D perhaps TRBD1 (6 bases). The germline V and J ends were trimmed by 4 bases and 2 bases, with 12 bases remaining between them. This CDR3 has 14 residues. Germline assignment: CDR1 SEHNR and CDR2 FQNEAQ (reference sequence). The CDR3 is CASSYRDFTYEQYF. CDR3 DNA sequence: TGTGCCAGCAGCTACAGGGATTTCACCTACGAGCAGTACTTC. The complete variable domain, with remaining parts taken from reference TRBV7-9 and TRBJ2-7, reads DTGVSQNPRHKITKRGQNVTFRCDPISEHNRLYWYRQTLGQGPEFLTYFQNEAQLEKSRLLSDRFSAERPKGSFSTLEIQRTEQGDSAMYLCASSYRDFTYEQYFGPGTRLTVT.

This clonotype was seen only a few times. The rearrangement links TRBV7-9 to TRBJ1-1; 7 bases match TRBD1. CDR3 length: 14 amino acids. With 5 bases clipped from V and 4 bases from J, the junction kept 7 bases outside the gene matches. CDR1 and CDR2 (germline): SEHNR, FQNEAQ (reference sequence). The DNA for the CDR3 is TGTGCCAGCAGCCCGGACAGGTCTTTCACTGAAGCTTTCTTT. Protein: CASSPDRSFTEAFF.

Concerning this clonotype itself: Its ends do not fully match the called genes, so a read error is possible. The V gene is TRBV28, the J gene TRBJ2-3; 13 bases align to TRBD2. CDR1 is MDHEN and CDR2 is SYDVKM in the germline V gene. This CDR3 region has 14 residues. The CDR3 DNA sequence: TGTGCCAGCACCGGGACTAGCGGGACAGATGCGCAGTATTTT. This codes for CASTGTSGTDAQYF. Full variable domain (remainder filled in from reference TRBV28 and TRBJ2-3): DVKVTQSSRYLVKRTGEKVFLECVQDMDHENMFWYRQDPGLGLRLIYFSYDVKMKEKGDIPEGYSVSREKKERFSLILESASTNQTSMYLCASTGTSGTDAQYFGPGTRLTVL.

This clonotype has a count of ten or more. The chain links TRBV20-1 to TRBJ2-3; no definite D call. The V gene lost 0 bases and the J gene lost 2 bases, with 12 bases spanning the gap. The CDR3 is made up of 15 amino acids. Per germline, CDR1 DFQATT and CDR2 SNEGSKA (reference sequence). DNA for the CDR3: TGCAGTGCTAGAGATTTGATCGAAATCACAGATACGCAGTATTTT. Translated, it gives CSARDLIEITDTQYF.